This T cell receptor (beta chain) was sequenced in a study of T cell repertoires in cytomegalovirus infection. Study-level background: It was recently identified HLA-C-restricted and well-studied HLA-B-restricted CMV epitopes that the study used.

TCRdb reprocessed the reads with MiXCR, giving one entry per CDR3 protein. The sample records about 740,000 distinct CDR3 sequences, around a third being singletons. Trimming removed 2 bases at V and 4 bases at J, with 21 bases between. CDR1 is SGHRS and CDR2 is YFSETQ in the germline V gene. The CDR3 extends over 17 amino acids. On this clonotype: Antigen unknown.

The chain employs TRBV5-1 and TRBJ2-5; the D gene is possibly TRBD1 (6 bases). This sequence originates from a human donor in good health (CMV status not recorded). Some clones in this sample may be carry-over from other donors' samples. This sample comprised cultured PBMCs, obtained from culture after CMV antigen stimulation. The CDR3 nucleotides are TGCGCCAGCAGCTTCGCGTCAGGGGCGGTAAGGGGAGAGACCCAGTACTTC. This translates into CASSFASGAVRGETQYF. Complete variable domain (other parts from reference TRBV5-1 and TRBJ2-5): KAGVTQTPRYLIKTRGQQVTLSCSPISGHRSVSWYQQTPGQGLQFLFEYFSETQRNKGNFPGRFSGRQFSNSRSEMNVSTLELGDSALYLCASSFASGAVRGETQYFGPGTRLLVL.